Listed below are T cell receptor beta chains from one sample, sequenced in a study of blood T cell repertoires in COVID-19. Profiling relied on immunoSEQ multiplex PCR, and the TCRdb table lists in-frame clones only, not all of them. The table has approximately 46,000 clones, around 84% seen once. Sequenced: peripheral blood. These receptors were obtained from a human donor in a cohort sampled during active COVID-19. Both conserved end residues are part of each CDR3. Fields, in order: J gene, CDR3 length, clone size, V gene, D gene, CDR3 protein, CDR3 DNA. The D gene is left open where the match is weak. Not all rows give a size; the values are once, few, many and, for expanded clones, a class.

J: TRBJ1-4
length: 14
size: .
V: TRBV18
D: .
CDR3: CASSPVTDMEKLFF
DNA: TGTGCCAGCTCACCGGTGACAGACATGGAAAAACTGTTTTTT

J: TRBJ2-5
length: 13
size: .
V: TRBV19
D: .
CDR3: CATSRAYQETQYF
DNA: TGTGCCACCTCGAGAGCTTACCAAGAGACCCAGTACTTC

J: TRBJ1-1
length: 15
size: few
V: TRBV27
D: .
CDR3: CASSLSISHRSEAFF
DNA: TGTGCCAGCAGTTTATCGATCTCCCACAGGTCTGAAGCTTTCTTT

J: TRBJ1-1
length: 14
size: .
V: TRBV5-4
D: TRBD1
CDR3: CASSTYRGNTEAFF
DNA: TGTGCCAGCAGCACGTACAGGGGGAACACTGAAGCTTTCTTT

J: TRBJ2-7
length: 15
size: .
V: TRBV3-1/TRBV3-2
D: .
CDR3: CASSQDGGSSYEQYF
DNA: TGTGCCAGCAGCCAAGACGGAGGCTCCTCCTACGAGCAGTACTTC

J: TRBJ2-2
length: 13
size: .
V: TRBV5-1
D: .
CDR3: CASSLGQTGELFF
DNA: TGCGCCAGCAGCTTGGGCCAAACAGGGGAGCTGTTTTTT

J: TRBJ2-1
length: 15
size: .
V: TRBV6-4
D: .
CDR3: CASSERRSSYNEQFF
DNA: TGTGCCAGCAGTGAGCGACGGAGCTCCTACAATGAGCAGTTCTTC

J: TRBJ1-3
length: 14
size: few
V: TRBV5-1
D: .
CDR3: CASSSQGSGNTIYF
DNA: TGCGCCAGCAGCTCACAGGGCTCTGGAAACACCATATATTTT

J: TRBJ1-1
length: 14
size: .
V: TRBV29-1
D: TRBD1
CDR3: CSVVVRTGITEAFF
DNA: TGCAGCGTTGTAGTCCGGACAGGAATCACTGAAGCTTTCTTT

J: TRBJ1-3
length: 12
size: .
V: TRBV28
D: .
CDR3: CASSFPRNTIYF
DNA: TGTGCCAGCAGTTTTCCTAGGAACACCATATATTTT

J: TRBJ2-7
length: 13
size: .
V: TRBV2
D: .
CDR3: CASREQETYEQYF
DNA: TGTGCCAGCAGAGAACAGGAAACCTACGAGCAGTACTTC

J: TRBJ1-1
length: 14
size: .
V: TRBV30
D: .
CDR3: CAWSVGGAGSEAFF
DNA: TGTGCCTGGAGTGTAGGCGGGGCTGGGAGTGAAGCTTTCTTT

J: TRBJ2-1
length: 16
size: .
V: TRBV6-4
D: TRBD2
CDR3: CASSVWTSEAHNEQFF
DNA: TGTGCCAGCAGTGTCTGGACTAGCGAGGCGCACAATGAGCAGTTCTTC

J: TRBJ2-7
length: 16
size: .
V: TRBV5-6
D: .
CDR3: CASSLEAQGPPYEQYF
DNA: TGTGCCAGCAGCTTGGAGGCCCAGGGCCCGCCCTACGAGCAGTACTTC

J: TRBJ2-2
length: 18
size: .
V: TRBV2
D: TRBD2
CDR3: CASYSGLAGTGNTGELFF
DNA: TGTGCCAGTTACTCTGGGCTAGCGGGGACGGGGAACACCGGGGAGCTGTTTTTT

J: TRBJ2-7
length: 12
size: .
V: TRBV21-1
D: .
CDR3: CASRAGEYEQYF
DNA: TGTGCCAGCAGAGCAGGGGAATACGAGCAGTACTTC

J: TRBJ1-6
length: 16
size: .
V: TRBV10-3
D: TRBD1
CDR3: CAISEAAGGSNSPLHF
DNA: TGTGCCATCAGTGAGGCGGCAGGGGGTTCTAATTCACCCCTCCACTTT

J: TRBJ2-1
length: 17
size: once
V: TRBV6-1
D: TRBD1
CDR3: CASSEQGGTAFYNEQFF
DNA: TGTGCCAGCAGCGAACAGGGGGGAACCGCGTTTTACAATGAGCAGTTCTTC

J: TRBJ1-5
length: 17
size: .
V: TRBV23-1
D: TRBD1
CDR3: CASSQSGQRGRGQPQHF
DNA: TGCGCCAGCAGTCAATCGGGACAGAGAGGGAGAGGTCAGCCCCAGCATTTT

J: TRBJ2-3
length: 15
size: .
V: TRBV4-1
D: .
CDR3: CASSPEMNGGDTQYF
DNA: TGCGCCAGCAGCCCCGAGATGAATGGGGGGGATACGCAGTATTTT

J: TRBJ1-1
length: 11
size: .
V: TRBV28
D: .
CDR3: CATTENTEAFF
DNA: TGTGCCACTACAGAAAACACTGAAGCTTTCTTT

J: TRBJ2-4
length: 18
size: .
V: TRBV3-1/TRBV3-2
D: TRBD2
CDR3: CASSQGLAGARAKNIQYF
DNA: TGTGCCAGCAGCCAAGGGCTAGCGGGAGCGAGGGCCAAAAACATTCAGTACTTC

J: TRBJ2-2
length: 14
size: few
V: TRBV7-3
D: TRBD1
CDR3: CASTGQPNTGELFF
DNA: TGTGCCAGCACGGGACAGCCGAACACCGGGGAGCTGTTTTTT

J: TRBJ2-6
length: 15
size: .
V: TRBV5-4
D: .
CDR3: CASTPSGSGANVLTF
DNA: TGTGCCAGCACCCCATCGGGCTCTGGGGCCAACGTCCTGACTTTC

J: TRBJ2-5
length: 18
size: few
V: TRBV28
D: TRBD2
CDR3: CASSLLPPGLAGVETQYF
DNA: TGTGCCAGCAGTTTACTGCCCCCCGGACTAGCGGGAGTGGAGACCCAGTACTTC

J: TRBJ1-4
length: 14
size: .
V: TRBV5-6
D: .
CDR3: CASSSTERVEKLFF
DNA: TGTGCCAGCAGTTCGACGGAGCGGGTAGAAAAACTGTTTTTT

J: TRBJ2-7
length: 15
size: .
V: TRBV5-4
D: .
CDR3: CASSLQAQGPYEQYF
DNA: TGTGCCAGCAGCTTGCAGGCGCAGGGCCCCTACGAGCAGTACTTC

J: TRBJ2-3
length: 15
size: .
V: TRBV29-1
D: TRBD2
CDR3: CSAGGASGSTDTQYF
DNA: TGCAGCGCTGGGGGGGCTAGCGGGAGCACAGATACGCAGTATTTT

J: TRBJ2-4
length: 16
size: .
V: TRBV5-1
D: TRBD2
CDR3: CASSMRLAGGRNIQYF
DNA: TGCGCCAGCAGCATGAGACTAGCGGGAGGGAGAAACATTCAGTACTTC

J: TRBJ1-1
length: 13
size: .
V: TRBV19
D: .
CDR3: CASSIYGGSEAFF
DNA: TGTGCCAGTAGTATATATGGGGGCTCTGAAGCTTTCTTT

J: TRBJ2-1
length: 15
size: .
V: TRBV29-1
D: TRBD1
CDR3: CSVDGRDRGLNEQFF
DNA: TGCAGCGTTGACGGTCGGGACAGGGGGCTCAATGAGCAGTTCTTC

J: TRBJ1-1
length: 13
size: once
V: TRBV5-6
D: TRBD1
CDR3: CASSWDRATEAFF
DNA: TGTGCCAGCAGCTGGGACAGGGCAACTGAAGCTTTCTTT

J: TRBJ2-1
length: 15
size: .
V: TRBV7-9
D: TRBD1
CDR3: CASSPDRAIYNEQFF
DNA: TGTGCCAGCAGTCCGGACAGGGCCATCTACAATGAGCAGTTCTTC

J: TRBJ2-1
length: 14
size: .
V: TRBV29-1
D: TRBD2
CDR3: CSVEERDYRGEQFF
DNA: TGCAGCGTTGAAGAGCGGGACTACCGAGGGGAGCAGTTCTTC

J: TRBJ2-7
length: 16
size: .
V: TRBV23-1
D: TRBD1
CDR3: CASSHSRTGHSYEQYF
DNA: TGCGCCAGCAGTCACTCGCGGACAGGGCACTCCTACGAGCAGTACTTC

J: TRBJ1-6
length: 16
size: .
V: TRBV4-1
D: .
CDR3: CASSESGSRNNSPLHF
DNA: TGCGCCAGCAGCGAGAGCGGCTCCCGAAATAATTCACCCCTCCACTTT

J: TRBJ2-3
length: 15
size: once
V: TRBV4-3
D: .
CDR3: CASSQRDGSTDTQYF
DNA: TGCGCCAGCAGCCAAAGAGACGGGAGCACAGATACGCAGTATTTT